This T cell receptor beta chain was recorded in a study of blood T cell repertoires in COVID-19 (dated by TCRdb to the early 2020s). About the full investigation: Samples from collaborators originated in the United States, Italy and Spain and spanned both the acute and convalescent phases of COVID-19. The prospective study material was composed of cDNA or gDNA derived from T cells, B-cell-depleted T cells, or PBMCs. The dataset comprised deeply sampled blood TCRbeta repertoires from subjects exposed to, actively infected with, or recovered from COVID-19. A freely available public database, intended as a resource for researchers studying the immune response to SARS-CoV-2, is where the repertoires were released. Samples were obtained from the ongoing ImmuneRACE study (first 160 participants) and from over a thousand subjects provided by 6 global collaborators. A de-identified subject ID, COVID-19 status, age in years and sex were almost always included in the sample metadata. HLA class I and class II types, where available, came from metadata supplied by the sample provider rather than from assay-based typing.

The immunoSEQ Assay, a bias-controlled multiplex PCR, was used to amplify TCRbeta CDR3 regions from genomic DNA. The published analysis was carried out like this. The number of nucleated cells in each sample was estimated by amplification of reference gene primers within the assay. Sequence reads were collapsed and filtered to measure the absolute abundance of every unique TCRbeta CDR3 rearrangement. For each sample, productive Simpson clonality was calculated by taking the square root of Simpson's diversity index across productive rearrangements. TCRdb took over this immuneACCESS table, retaining in-frame rearrangements with V and J assigned. Such tables are incomplete; in checked studies, under half of the missing clones stem from an unresolved V gene, and the remainder is unexplained. V, J and clone size were drawn from that table, and D and trimming were deduced from the DNA. The sample includes 250,000 to 350,000 clones, with approximately 84% observed a single time. The biggest ten clones account for 1.4% to 1.5% of the sample.

One collaborating source in Seattle enrolled patients while the patients were actively infected and followed the patients over time throughout the course of disease. Each collaborating institution followed its own protocols to collect whole blood in K2EDTA tubes. For TCRbeta analysis, collaborators shipped samples in one of three forms: frozen whole blood, isolated PBMCs, or DNA extracted from either of those sample types. Points the paper makes about the study in general: How much clinical and demographic metadata was included differed by source and by participant, and the metadata was provided uncurated.

Details on this clone: Its recognized antigen is unknown. No clone much larger than this one lies a single base away; base qualities are absent.

The V end gives up 1 base and the J end 1 base, leaving 3 bases in the junction not matched to a gene. From its cysteine to its phenylalanine, the CDR3 spans 15 amino acids. Kept here is only the CDR3 DNA, which spans 45 bases and is read in frame from base 1. According to the germline V gene, CDR1 reads SGHTA and CDR2 reads FQGNSA. This chain joins TRBV7-2 to TRBJ2-5; 7 bases in between match TRBD2. The sequenced sample was peripheral blood. This clonotype was obtained from a human donor with COVID-19, enrolled during active disease. The donor label of this sample is uncertain. The base sequence is TGTGCCAGCAGCTTAGGTGGGACTACCCAAGAGACCCAGTACTTC. The resulting protein is CASSLGGTTQETQYF.